Listed below are T cell receptor beta chains from one sample, sequenced in a study of T cell responses to AZD1222 COVID-19 vaccine. TCRdb's table, derived via immunoSEQ multiplex PCR, lists solely in-frame clones and lacks some. The sample carries some 130,000 clones, roughly 89% recorded once. The source was peripheral blood, collected on day 0 of AZD1222 vaccination. The receptors come from an adult in good health. The CDR3 runs from the conserved cysteine through the conserved F or W. A D gene is named only where the DNA matches it firmly.

J | V | D | CDR3 | DNA
TRBJ1-1 | TRBV6-6 | TRBD1 | CASRNRGPNTEAFF | TGTGCCAGCAGAAACAGGGGGCCGAACACTGAAGCTTTCTTT
TRBJ1-2 | TRBV14 | - | CASSQGLRYGYTF | TGTGCCAGCAGCCAAGGATTGCGATATGGCTACACCTTC
TRBJ1-1 | TRBV11-2 | - | CASSSLRSNTEAFF | TGTGCCAGCAGCTCTCTACGCTCAAACACTGAAGCTTTCTTT
TRBJ1-2 | TRBV19 | - | CASTPWEGTDGYTF | TGTGCCAGTACCCCCTGGGAGGGAACGGATGGCTACACCTTC
TRBJ2-7 | TRBV6-5 | - | CATLSGVGEQYF | TGTGCCACCCTCTCTGGGGTGGGCGAGCAGTACTTC
TRBJ1-1 | TRBV6-5 | - | CASSYSYTPGDTEAFF | TGTGCCAGCAGTTACTCGTATACTCCGGGTGACACTGAAGCTTTCTTT
TRBJ1-2 | TRBV28 | TRBD1 | CASSPGQGLDYYGYTF | TGTGCCAGCAGTCCGGGACAGGGACTTGACTATTATGGCTACACCTTC
TRBJ1-1 | TRBV18 | TRBD1 | CASSLHRGANTEAFF | TGTGCCAGCTCACTACACAGGGGGGCCAACACTGAAGCTTTCTTT
TRBJ2-7 | TRBV15 | - | CATSSSPLGPYEQYF | TGTGCCACCAGCAGTTCTCCTTTGGGCCCTTACGAGCAGTACTTC
TRBJ1-1 | TRBV28 | - | CASSFTRNTEAFF | TGTGCCAGCAGTTTTACTCGGAACACTGAAGCTTTCTTT
TRBJ1-2 | TRBV6-5 | - | CASSRLQGTHGYTF | TGTGCCAGCAGTAGGCTACAGGGTACTCATGGCTACACCTTC
TRBJ1-3 | TRBV9 | - | CASSLSPGRRASGNTIYF | TGTGCCAGCAGCTTATCACCGGGACGTCGGGCCTCTGGAAACACCATATATTTT
TRBJ2-3 | TRBV11-2 | - | CASSLDPGMTDTQYF | TGTGCCAGCAGCTTAGATCCGGGGATGACAGATACGCAGTATTTT
TRBJ1-2 | TRBV6-5 | - | CASSLPPAVRYTF | TGTGCCAGCAGTCTACCGCCGGCGGTACGCTACACCTTC
TRBJ1-2 | TRBV4-3 | - | CASSQDVAVRGSSGYTF | TGCGCCAGCAGCCAAGATGTCGCGGTCAGGGGTTCATCGGGCTACACCTTC
TRBJ1-2 | TRBV12-3/TRBV12-4 | - | CASSWNGYTF | TGTGCCAGCAGCTGGAATGGCTACACCTTC
TRBJ1-2 | TRBV28 | - | CASSFLTNYGYTF | TGTGCCAGCAGTTTCCTTACAAACTATGGCTACACCTTC